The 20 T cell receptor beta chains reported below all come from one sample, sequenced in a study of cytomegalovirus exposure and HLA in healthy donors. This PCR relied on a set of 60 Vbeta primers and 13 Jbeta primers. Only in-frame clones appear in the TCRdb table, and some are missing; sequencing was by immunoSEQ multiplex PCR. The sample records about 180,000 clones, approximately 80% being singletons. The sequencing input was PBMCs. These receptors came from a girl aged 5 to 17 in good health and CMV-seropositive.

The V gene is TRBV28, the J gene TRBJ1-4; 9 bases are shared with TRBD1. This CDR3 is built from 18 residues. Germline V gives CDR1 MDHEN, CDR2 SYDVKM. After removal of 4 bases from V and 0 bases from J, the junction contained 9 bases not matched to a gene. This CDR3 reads CASSSTGTGPSTNEKLFF. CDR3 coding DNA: TGTGCCAGCAGTTCAACCGGGACAGGGCCTTCAACTAATGAAAAACTGTTTTTT.

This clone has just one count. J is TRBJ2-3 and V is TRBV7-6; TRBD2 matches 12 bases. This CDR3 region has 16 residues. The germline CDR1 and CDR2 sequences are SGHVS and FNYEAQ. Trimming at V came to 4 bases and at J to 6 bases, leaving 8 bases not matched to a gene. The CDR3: CASSSSLAGGSDTQYF. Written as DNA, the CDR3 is TGTGCCAGCAGCTCCTCACTAGCGGGAGGATCGGATACGCAGTATTTT.

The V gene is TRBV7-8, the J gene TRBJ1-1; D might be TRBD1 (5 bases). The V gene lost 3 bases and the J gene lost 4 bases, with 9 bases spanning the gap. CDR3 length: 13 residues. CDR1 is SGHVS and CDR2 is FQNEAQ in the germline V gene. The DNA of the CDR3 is TGTGCCAGCAGCTTCAGGGATACCACTGAAGCTTTCTTT. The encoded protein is CASSFRDTTEAFF.

CDR3 sequence: CASSRGPTYNEQFF. The CDR3 nucleotides read TGTGCCAGCAGCCGCGGCCCGACCTACAATGAGCAGTTCTTC. The chain employs TRBV11-1 and TRBJ2-1, with D hard to call. V shed 5 bases and J shed 2 bases, with 10 bases lying between them. Germline V gives CDR1 SGHAT, CDR2 FQDESV (reference sequence). This CDR3 is built from 14 residues.

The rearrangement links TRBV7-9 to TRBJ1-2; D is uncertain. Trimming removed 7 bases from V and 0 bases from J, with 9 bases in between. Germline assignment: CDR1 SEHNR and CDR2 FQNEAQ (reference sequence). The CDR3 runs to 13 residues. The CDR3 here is CASTYGTNYGYTF. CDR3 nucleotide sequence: TGTGCCAGCACCTACGGTACTAACTATGGCTACACCTTC.

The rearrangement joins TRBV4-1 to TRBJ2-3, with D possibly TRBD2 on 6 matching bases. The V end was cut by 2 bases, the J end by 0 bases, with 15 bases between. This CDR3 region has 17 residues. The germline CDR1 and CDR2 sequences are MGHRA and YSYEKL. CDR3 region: CASSQYGGGVSTDTQYF. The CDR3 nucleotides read TGCGCCAGCAGCCAATACGGTGGCGGGGTGAGCACAGATACGCAGTATTTT.

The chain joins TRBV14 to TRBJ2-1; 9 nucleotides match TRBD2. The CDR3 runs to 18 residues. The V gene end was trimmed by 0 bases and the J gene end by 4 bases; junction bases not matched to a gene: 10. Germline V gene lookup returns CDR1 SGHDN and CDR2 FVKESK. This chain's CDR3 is CASSQDWASGKRYNEQFF. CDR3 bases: TGTGCCAGCAGCCAAGATTGGGCTAGCGGGAAACGGTACAATGAGCAGTTCTTC.

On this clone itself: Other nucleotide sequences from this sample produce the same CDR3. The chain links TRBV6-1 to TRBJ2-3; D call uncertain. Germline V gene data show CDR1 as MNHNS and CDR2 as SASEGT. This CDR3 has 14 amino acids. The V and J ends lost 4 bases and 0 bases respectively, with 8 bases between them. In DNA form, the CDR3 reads TGTGCCAGCAGTGGCCAGGCTAGCACAGATACGCAGTATTTT. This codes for CASSGQASTDTQYF.

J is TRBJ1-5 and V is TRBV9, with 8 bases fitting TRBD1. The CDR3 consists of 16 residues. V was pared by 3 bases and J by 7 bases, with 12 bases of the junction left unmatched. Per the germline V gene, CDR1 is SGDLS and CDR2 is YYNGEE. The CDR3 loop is CASSAGGAVVGQPQHF. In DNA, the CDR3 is TGTGCCAGCAGCGCAGGGGGCGCGGTGGTAGGGCAGCCCCAGCATTTT. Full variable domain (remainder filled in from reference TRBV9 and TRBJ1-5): DSGVTQTPKHLITATGQRVTLRCSPRSGDLSVYWYQQSLDQGLQFLIQYYNGEERAKGNILERFSAQQFPDLHSELNLSSLELGDSALYFCASSAGGAVVGQPQHFGDGTRLSIL.

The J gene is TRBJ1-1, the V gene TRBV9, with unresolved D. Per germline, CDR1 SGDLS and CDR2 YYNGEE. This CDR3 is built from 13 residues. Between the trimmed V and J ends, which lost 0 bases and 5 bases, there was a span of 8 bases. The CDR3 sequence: CASSVEWRTEAFF. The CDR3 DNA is TGTGCCAGCAGCGTAGAGTGGCGGACTGAAGCTTTCTTT.

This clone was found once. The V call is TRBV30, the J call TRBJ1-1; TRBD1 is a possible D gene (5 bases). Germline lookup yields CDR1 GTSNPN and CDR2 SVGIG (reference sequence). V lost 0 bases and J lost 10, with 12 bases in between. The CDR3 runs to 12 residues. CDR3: CAWSVQAGRAFF. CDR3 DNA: TGTGCCTGGAGTGTACAGGCAGGTCGAGCTTTCTTT.

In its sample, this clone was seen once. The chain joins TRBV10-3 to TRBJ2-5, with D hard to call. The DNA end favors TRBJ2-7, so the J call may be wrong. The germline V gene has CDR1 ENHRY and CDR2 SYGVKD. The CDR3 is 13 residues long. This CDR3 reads CATLSDFSYEQYF. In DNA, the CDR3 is TGTGCCACCCTATCTGATTTCTCCTACGAGCAGTACTTC.

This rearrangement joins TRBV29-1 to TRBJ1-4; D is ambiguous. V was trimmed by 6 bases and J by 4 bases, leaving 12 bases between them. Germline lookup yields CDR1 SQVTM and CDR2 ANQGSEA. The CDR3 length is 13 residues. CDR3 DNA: TGCAGCGTGAATAGGAGAAATAATGAAAAACTGTTTTTT. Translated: CSVNRRNNEKLFF.

CDR3 coding DNA: TGCGCCAGCGACGCCTCTCGGCAGGGGGCGAACACCGGGGAGCTGTTTTTT. It yields the protein CASDASRQGANTGELFF. The chain employs TRBV5-1 and TRBJ2-2; TRBD1 matches at 7 bases. Germline CDR1 is SGHRS and CDR2 is YFSETQ. V gave up 7 bases and J gave up 0 bases; unmatched junction bases: 12. There are 17 residues in the CDR3.

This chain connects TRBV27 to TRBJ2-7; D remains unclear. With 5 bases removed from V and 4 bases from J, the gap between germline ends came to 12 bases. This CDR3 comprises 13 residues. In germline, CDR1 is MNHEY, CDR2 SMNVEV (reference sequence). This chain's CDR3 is CASSPSPGYEQYF. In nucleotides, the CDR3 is TGTGCCAGCAGTCCCTCCCCGGGTTACGAGCAGTACTTC.

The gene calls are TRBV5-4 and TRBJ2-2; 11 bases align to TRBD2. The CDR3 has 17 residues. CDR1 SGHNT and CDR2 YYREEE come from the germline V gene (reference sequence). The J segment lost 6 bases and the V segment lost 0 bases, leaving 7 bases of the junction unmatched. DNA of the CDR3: TGTGCCAGCAGCTTGGGTAGCGGGAGGGCCGGTTCCGGGGAGCTGTTTTTT. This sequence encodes CASSLGSGRAGSGELFF. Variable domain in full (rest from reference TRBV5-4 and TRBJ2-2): ETGVTQSPTHLIKTRGQQVTLRCSSQSGHNTVSWYQQALGQGPQFIFQYYREEENGRGNFPPRFSGLQFPNYSSELNVNALELDDSALYLCASSLGSGRAGSGELFFGEGSRLTVL.

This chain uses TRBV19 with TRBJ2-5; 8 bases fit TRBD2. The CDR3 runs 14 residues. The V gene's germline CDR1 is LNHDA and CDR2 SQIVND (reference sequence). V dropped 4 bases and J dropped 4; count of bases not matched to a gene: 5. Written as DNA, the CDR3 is TGTGCCAGTAGTAGAGCGGGAGTGCGAGAGACCCAGTACTTC. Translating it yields CASSRAGVRETQYF.

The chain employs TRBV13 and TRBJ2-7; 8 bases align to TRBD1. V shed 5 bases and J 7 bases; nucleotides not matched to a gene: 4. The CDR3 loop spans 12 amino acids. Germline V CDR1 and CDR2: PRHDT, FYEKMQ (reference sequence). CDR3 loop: CASSNDRGEQYF. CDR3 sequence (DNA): TGTGCCAGCAGCAACGACAGGGGAGAGCAGTACTTC.

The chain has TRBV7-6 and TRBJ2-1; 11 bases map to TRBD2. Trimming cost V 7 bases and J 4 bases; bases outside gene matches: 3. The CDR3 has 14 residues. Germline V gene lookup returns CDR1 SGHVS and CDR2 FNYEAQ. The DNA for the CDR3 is TGTGCCAGCAAACTAGCGGGAGATTACAATGAGCAGTTCTTC. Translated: CASKLAGDYNEQFF.

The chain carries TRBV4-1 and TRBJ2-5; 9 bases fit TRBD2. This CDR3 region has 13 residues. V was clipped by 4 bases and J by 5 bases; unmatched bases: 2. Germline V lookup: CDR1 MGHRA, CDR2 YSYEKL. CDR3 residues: CASSLGLAETQYF. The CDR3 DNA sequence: TGCGCCAGCAGCCTCGGACTAGCGGAGACCCAGTACTTC.